The 17 T cell receptor beta chains below come from one sample, sequenced in a study of T cells in Graves' hyperthyroidism and ophthalmopathy. RNA transcripts were the template for amplifying TCR beta CDR3 regions. The HTBI primer set was used in a first-round RT-PCR of the TCR CDR3. A single record per CDR3 protein comes from TCRdb applying MiXCR to the multiplex PCR reads. The sample yields about 640,000 distinct CDR3 sequences, about 20% seen once. Specimen: blood. The receptors derive from a young man with Graves' ophthalmopathy.

There are a few counts of this clonotype. The rearrangement joins TRBV10-3 to TRBJ1-1, with no clear D. V lost 4 bases and J lost 1, with 10 bases in between. The CDR3 is made up of 14 amino acids. From germline, CDR1 is ENHRY and CDR2 SYGVKD. The CDR3 region has the DNA TGTGCCATCAGTGTGAGGGAAGGGAACACTGAAGCTTTCTTT. Translated: CAISVREGNTEAFF.

This clonotype was counted between two and nine times. This rearrangement joins TRBV11-2 to TRBJ2-1, with D perhaps being TRBD1 or TRBD2 (5 bases each). Trimming took 1 base from V and 10 from J, leaving 14 bases between them. Per germline, CDR1 SGHAT and CDR2 FQNNGV. The CDR3 has 14 residues. The CDR3 DNA follows: TGTGCCAGCAGCTTAGGAGGGGTGGCTGCCGAGCAGTTCTTC. This codes for CASSLGGVAAEQFF.

This chain joins TRBV20-1 and TRBJ2-1; D is unclear. CDR3 size: 12 residues. Germline assignment: CDR1 DFQATT and CDR2 SNEGSKA (reference sequence). V was pared by 0 bases and J by 8 bases, with 8 bases between. CDR3 nucleotides: TGCAGTGCTAGAGATCAAATGGATGAGCAGTTCTTC. This gives the protein CSARDQMDEQFF.

CDR3 sequence: CASSRDGRNQPQHF. The CDR3 DNA follows: TGTGCCAGCAGCCGAGACGGCAGAAATCAGCCCCAGCATTTT. J is TRBJ1-5 and V is TRBV7-4, with D unclear. Deletions cut 5 bases from V and 4 bases from J, with 12 bases between. Germline V gene data show CDR1 as SGHVT and CDR2 as SQSDAQ. CDR3 length: 14 amino acids.

This clonotype was observed at least ten times. This chain links TRBV30 with TRBJ2-7; D ambiguous. Per the germline V gene, CDR1 is GTSNPN and CDR2 is SVGIG (reference sequence). Trimming removed 5 bases from V and 5 bases from J, with 19 bases in between. The CDR3 totals 14 residues. The CDR3 spells CAWGRTVLRNEQYF. The CDR3 nucleotides read TGTGCCTGGGGTAGGACGGTGTTGAGAAACGAGCAGTACTTC.

V gene TRBV24-1 combines with J gene TRBJ2-7; 9 bases fit TRBD1. This CDR3 has 15 amino acids. The germline gives CDR1 KGHDR, CDR2 SFDVKD. The junction had 12 bases not matched to a gene; V was cut back by 8 bases and J by 5 bases. CDR3 sequence (DNA): TGTGCCACCAATAAAACCGGGACAGGGAAGGACGAGCAGTACTTC. Translation gives CATNKTGTGKDEQYF.

This clonotype was found many times. The rearrangement uses TRBV6-2 or TRBV6-3 and TRBJ1-2; maybe TRBD1 (5 bases). This CDR3 has 17 residues. Germline V CDR1 and CDR2: MNHEY, SVGEGT. V was trimmed by 2 bases and J by 4 bases, leaving 20 bases between them. This chain's CDR3 is CASSYLRGSPRGYGYTF. In DNA form, the CDR3 reads TGTGCCAGCAGTTACCTCCGGGGCTCTCCGAGGGGCTATGGCTACACCTTC.

This chain links TRBV5-6 with TRBJ2-7, with D possibly matching TRBD1 (6 bases). This CDR3 has 15 amino acids. In germline, CDR1 is SGHDT, CDR2 YYEEEE. Between the trimmed V and J ends, which lost 1 base and 1 base, there was a span of 12 bases. As DNA, the CDR3 is TGTGCCAGCAGCTTGCCCGGGACACTTTCCTACGAGCAGTACTTC. Translation gives CASSLPGTLSYEQYF.

This clonotype came up many times. The J gene is TRBJ1-1, the V gene TRBV6-2 or TRBV6-3; D perhaps matches TRBD1 (6 bases). The CDR3 consists of 15 residues. V gave up 6 bases and J gave up 0 bases, with 14 bases separating them. Germline V gene lookup returns CDR1 MNHEY and CDR2 SVGEGT. CDR3 DNA: TGTGCCAGCAGGACGCAGGGGCGGGTGAACACTGAAGCTTTCTTT. This translates into CASRTQGRVNTEAFF.

This clonotype has a count of ten or more. The chain combines TRBV20-1 with TRBJ2-3; 10 positions match TRBD1. The germline gives CDR1 DFQATT, CDR2 SNEGSKA (reference sequence). The CDR3 runs 14 residues. The V segment lost 5 bases and the J segment 1 base; nucleotides outside the gene matches: 3. CDR3 residues: CSASGTGGTDTQYF. In DNA, the CDR3 is TGCAGTGCTTCCGGGACAGGGGGCACAGATACGCAGTATTTT.

This clonotype was counted only a few times. The rearrangement uses TRBV4-2 and TRBJ1-6; no clear D. Trimming shortened V by 4 bases and J by 8 bases, and 18 bases separated the two germline ends. There are 16 residues in the CDR3. The V gene's germline CDR1 is LGHNA and CDR2 YNFKEQ. CDR3 sequence reads: CASSLQRTGQDSPLHF. DNA of the CDR3: TGTGCCAGCAGCCTCCAACGGACTGGGCAGGATTCACCCCTCCACTTT.

This clonotype showed up just a few times. The chain carries TRBV20-1 and TRBJ2-2, with TRBD2 matching over 12 bases. The CDR3 spans 16 residues. Germline-derived CDR1 and CDR2 are DFQATT and SNEGSKA (reference sequence). J lost 6 bases, V lost 3 bases, and 8 bases had no gene match. The CDR3 here is CSASYLAGGEAGELFF. CDR3 DNA sequence: TGCAGTGCTAGTTACCTAGCGGGAGGGGAAGCCGGGGAGCTGTTTTTT.

This clonotype occurred a few times. The chain links TRBV5-1 to TRBJ2-4, with 14 bases fitting TRBD2. The CDR3 sequence is 21 residues long. Germline lookup yields CDR1 SGHRS and CDR2 YFSETQ. Unmatched junction bases numbered 12, after V lost 0 bases and J lost 1 base. CDR3 sequence: CASSLVATGLAGVGAKNIQYF. The DNA for the CDR3 is TGCGCCAGCAGCTTGGTAGCAACGGGACTAGCGGGAGTCGGCGCCAAAAACATTCAGTACTTC.

V and J are TRBV6-1 and TRBJ1-1; 8 nucleotides agree with TRBD1. Germline V gives CDR1 MNHNS, CDR2 SASEGT. V lost 0 bases, J lost 5 bases, and 17 bases stayed unmatched. The CDR3 is 19 residues long. CDR3 sequence reads: CASSEAAIPWTGTKTEAFF. In DNA, the CDR3 is TGTGCCAGCAGTGAAGCGGCCATTCCATGGACAGGGACGAAAACTGAAGCTTTCTTT.

This chain uses TRBV12-3 or TRBV12-4 with TRBJ2-1, with a weak D call TRBD1 (5 bases). CDR3 length equals 17 residues. V lost 3 bases and J lost 0, with 15 bases in between. CDR3: CASSFSLQENSYNEQFF. In DNA, the CDR3 is TGTGCCAGCAGTTTCAGCCTACAGGAAAACTCCTACAATGAGCAGTTCTTC.

In this sample, this clonotype turned up a few times. The chain recombines TRBV15 with TRBJ2-3; a possible D gene is TRBD2 (6 bases). This CDR3 has 15 residues. V lost 5 bases and J lost 2, with 14 bases in between. In germline, CDR1 is LNHNV, CDR2 YYDKDF (reference sequence). CDR3 region: CATSPSGVNTDTQYF. The DNA for the CDR3 is TGTGCCACCAGCCCCTCGGGAGTTAACACAGATACGCAGTATTTT.

This clonotype was counted at least ten times. J is TRBJ1-1 and V is TRBV28; D perhaps matches TRBD1 (5 bases). There are 12 residues in the CDR3. Germline V lookup: CDR1 MDHEN, CDR2 SYDVKM. V gave up 4 bases and J gave up 11 bases, with 14 bases separating them. The CDR3 nucleotides read TGTGCCAGCAGTTCCCCGACAGTGGGTGCTTTCTTT. Protein product: CASSSPTVGAFF.